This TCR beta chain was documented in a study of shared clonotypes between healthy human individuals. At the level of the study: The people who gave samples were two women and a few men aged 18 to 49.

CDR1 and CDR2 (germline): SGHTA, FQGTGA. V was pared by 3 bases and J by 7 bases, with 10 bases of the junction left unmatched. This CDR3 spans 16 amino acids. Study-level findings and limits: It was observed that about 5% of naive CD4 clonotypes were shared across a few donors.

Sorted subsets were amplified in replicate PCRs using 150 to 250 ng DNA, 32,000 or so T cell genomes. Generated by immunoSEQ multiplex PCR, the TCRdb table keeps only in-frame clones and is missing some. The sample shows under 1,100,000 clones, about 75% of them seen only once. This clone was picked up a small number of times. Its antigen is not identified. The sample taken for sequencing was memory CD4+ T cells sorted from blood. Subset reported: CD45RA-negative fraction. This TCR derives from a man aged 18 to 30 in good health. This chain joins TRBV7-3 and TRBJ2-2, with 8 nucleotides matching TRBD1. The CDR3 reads CASSFLTGEKGGELFF. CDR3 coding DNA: TGTGCCAGCAGCTTTTTGACAGGGGAGAAAGGCGGGGAGCTGTTTTTT. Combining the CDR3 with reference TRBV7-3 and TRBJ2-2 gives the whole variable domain GAGVSQTPSNKVTEKGKYVELRCDPISGHTALYWYRQSLGQGPEFLIYFQGTGAADDSGLPNDRFFAVRPEGSVSTLKIQRTERGDSAVYLCASSFLTGEKGGELFFGEGSRLTVL.